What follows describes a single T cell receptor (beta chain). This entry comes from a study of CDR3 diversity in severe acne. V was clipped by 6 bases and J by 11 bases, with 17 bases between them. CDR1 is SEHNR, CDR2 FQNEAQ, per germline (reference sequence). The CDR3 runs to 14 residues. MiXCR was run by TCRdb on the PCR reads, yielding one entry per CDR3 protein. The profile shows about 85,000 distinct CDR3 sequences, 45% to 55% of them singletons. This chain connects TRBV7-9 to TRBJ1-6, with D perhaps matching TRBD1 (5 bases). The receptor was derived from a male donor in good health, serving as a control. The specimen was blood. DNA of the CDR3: TGTGCCAGCAGAACTCTGACAGCCGCCGCACCCCTCCACTTT. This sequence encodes CASRTLTAAAPLHF.